This TCR beta chain stems from a study of identical twins. Findings and limits, study-wide: Conclusions rested on cross-sectional statistics rather than following the same donors.

Comment on this clonotype: The target antigen is unknown.

In germline, CDR1 is SEHNR, CDR2 FQNEAQ (reference sequence). CDR3 size: 17 residues. Unmatched junction bases numbered 12, after V lost 5 bases and J lost 3 bases. Template switching introduced a universal primer site, and the cDNA bore unique molecular identifiers. MiXCR, applied by TCRdb to the 5' RACE reads, yields one record per CDR3 protein. Of roughly 700,000 distinct CDR3 sequences in the sample, about 9.4% were seen once. These data also formed part of another study, on yellow fever vaccine responses in identical twins.

This sequence joins TRBV7-9 and TRBJ2-3; 9 positions agree with TRBD2. The sample taken for sequencing was PBMCs. The receptor's source is a woman between 18 and 29 years old in good health. CDR3 protein: CASSQLSGGVGTDTQYF. The CDR3 bases are TGTGCCAGCAGCCAACTTAGCGGGGGTGTAGGTACAGATACGCAGTATTTT. The variable domain in full, completed from reference TRBV7-9 and TRBJ2-3, reads DTGVSQNPRHKITKRGQNVTFRCDPISEHNRLYWYRQTLGQGPEFLTYFQNEAQLEKSRLLSDRFSAERPKGSFSTLEIQRTEQGDSAMYLCASSQLSGGVGTDTQYFGPGTRLTVL.